Reported below is one TCR beta chain. Its specificity is not known. These data are taken from a study of T cell repertoires in cytomegalovirus infection. Trimming cost V 2 bases and J 3 bases; bases outside gene matches: 5. CDR1 is SGHNT and CDR2 is YENEEA in the germline V gene. This CDR3 is 16 amino acids long. Each CDR3 protein is one row after TCRdb ran MiXCR on the reads. The data show more than 250,000 distinct CDR3 sequences, around 25% seen once. This sequence joins TRBV11-3 and TRBJ2-1; 9 nucleotides line up with TRBD2. Sequenced material: cultured PBMCs, taken from culture after CMV antigen stimulation. This TCR was recovered from a human donor in good health (CMV status not recorded). Some clones in this sample may be carry-over from other donors' samples. CDR3 amino acids: CASSLRGTSFYNEQFF. DNA for the CDR3: TGTGCCAGCAGCTTAAGAGGGACTAGCTTCTACAATGAGCAGTTCTTC. Variable domain in full (rest from reference TRBV11-3 and TRBJ2-1): EAGVVQSPRYKIIEKKQPVAFWCNPISGHNTLYWYLQNLGQGPELLIRYENEEAVDDSQLPKDRFSAERLKGVDSTLKIQPAELGDSAVYLCASSLRGTSFYNEQFFGPGTRLTVL.